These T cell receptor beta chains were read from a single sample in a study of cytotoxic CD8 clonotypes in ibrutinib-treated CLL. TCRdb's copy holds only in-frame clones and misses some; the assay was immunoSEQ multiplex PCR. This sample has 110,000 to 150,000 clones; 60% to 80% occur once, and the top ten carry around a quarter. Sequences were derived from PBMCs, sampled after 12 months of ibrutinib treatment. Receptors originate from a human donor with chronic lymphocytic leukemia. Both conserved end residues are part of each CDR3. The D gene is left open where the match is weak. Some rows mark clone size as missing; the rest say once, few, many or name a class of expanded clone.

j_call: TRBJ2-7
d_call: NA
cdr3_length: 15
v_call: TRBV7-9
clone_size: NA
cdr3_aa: CASSFPGARSGEQYF
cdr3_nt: TGTGCCAGCAGCTTCCCCGGGGCGAGGTCGGGCGAGCAGTACTTC

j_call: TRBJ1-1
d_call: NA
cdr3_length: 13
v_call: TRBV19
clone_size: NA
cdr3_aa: CASSKGDNTEAFF
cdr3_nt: TGTGCCAGTAGCAAAGGGGATAACACTGAAGCTTTCTTT

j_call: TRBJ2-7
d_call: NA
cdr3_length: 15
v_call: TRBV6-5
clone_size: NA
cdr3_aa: CASSHIAGSSYEQYF
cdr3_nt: TGTGCCAGCAGTCACATCGCCGGTAGCTCCTACGAGCAGTACTTC

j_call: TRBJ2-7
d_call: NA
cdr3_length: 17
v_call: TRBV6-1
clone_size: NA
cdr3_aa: CASSDYPGAVPEDEQYF
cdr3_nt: TGTGCCAGCAGTGATTACCCGGGAGCGGTGCCAGAAGACGAGCAGTACTTC

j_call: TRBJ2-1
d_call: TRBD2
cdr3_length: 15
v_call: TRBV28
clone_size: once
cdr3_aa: CASSTGLAGGNEQFF
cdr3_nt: TGTGCCAGCAGTACGGGACTAGCGGGTGGCAATGAGCAGTTCTTC

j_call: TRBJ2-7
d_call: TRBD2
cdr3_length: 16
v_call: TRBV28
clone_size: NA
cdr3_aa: CASLATGTSEIYEQYF
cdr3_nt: TGTGCCAGCCTAGCGACCGGGACTAGCGAAATCTACGAGCAGTACTTC

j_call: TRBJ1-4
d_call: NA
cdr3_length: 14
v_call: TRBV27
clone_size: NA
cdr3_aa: CASSRGGVDEKLFF
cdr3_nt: TGTGCCAGCAGCCGTGGGGGGGTGGACGAAAAACTGTTTTTT

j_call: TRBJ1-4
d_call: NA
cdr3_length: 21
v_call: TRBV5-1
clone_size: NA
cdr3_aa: CASSLERGLIGEAATNEKLFF
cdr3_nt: TGCGCCAGCAGCTTGGAGAGGGGGTTAATTGGGGAGGCTGCAACTAATGAAAAACTGTTTTTT

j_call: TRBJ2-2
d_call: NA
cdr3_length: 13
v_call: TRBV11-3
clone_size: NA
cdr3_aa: CASSVGGIGELFF
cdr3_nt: TGTGCCAGCAGCGTAGGGGGTATCGGGGAGCTGTTTTTT

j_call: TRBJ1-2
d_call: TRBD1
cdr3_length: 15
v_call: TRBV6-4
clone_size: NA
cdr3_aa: CASSSTGGAGGGYTF
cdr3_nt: TGTGCCAGCAGTAGCACAGGGGGCGCAGGAGGCGGCTACACCTTC

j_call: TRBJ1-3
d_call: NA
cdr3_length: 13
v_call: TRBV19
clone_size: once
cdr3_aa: CASKRGSGNTIYF
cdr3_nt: TGTGCCAGTAAGAGGGGCTCTGGAAACACCATATATTTT

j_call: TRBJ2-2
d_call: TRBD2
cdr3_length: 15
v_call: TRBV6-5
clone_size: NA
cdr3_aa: CASSSGLAVTGELFF
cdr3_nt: TGTGCCAGCAGTTCGGGACTAGCGGTCACCGGGGAGCTGTTTTTT

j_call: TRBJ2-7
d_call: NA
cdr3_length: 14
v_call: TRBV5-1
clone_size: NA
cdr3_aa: CASSPQASSYEQYF
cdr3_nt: TGCGCCAGCAGCCCCCAGGCCAGCTCCTACGAGCAGTACTTC

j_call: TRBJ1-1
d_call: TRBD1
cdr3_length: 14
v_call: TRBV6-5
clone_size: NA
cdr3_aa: CASRAGTVYTEAFF
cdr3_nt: TGTGCCAGCAGAGCCGGGACAGTATACACTGAAGCTTTCTTT

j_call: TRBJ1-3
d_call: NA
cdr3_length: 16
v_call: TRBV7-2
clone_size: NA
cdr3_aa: CASSFPPGSSGNTIYF
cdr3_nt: TGTGCCAGCAGCTTCCCTCCCGGGAGCTCTGGAAACACCATATATTTT

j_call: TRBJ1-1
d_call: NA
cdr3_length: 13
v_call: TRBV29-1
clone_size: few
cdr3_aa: CSVERTLNTEAFF
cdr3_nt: TGCAGCGTTGAACGGACCCTAAACACTGAAGCTTTCTTT

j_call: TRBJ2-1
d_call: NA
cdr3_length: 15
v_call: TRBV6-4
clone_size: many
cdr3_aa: CASSALDGQYNEQFF
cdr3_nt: TGTGCCAGCAGTGCCCTAGACGGACAGTACAATGAGCAGTTCTTC

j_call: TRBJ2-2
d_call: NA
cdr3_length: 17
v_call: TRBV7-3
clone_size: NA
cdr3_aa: CASSRPGHRNYTGELFF
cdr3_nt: TGTGCCAGCAGCCGACCCGGACACCGAAATTACACCGGGGAGCTGTTTTTT

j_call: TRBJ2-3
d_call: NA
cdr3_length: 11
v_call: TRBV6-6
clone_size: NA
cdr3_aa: CASGTADTQYF
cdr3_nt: TGTGCCAGCGGAACAGCAGATACGCAGTATTTT

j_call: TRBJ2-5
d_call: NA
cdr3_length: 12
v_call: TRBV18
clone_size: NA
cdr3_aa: CASSGPIKTQYF
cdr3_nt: TGTGCCAGCTCAGGGCCCATAAAGACCCAGTACTTC

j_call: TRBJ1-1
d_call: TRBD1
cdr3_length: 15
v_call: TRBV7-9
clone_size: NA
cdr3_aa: CASSARQGRNTEAFF
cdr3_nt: TGTGCCAGCAGCGCAAGACAGGGAAGGAACACTGAAGCTTTCTTT

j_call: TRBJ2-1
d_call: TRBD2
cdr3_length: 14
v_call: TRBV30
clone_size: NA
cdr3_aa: CAWSAGGPYNEQFF
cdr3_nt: TGTGCCTGGAGTGCGGGAGGGCCCTACAATGAGCAGTTCTTC

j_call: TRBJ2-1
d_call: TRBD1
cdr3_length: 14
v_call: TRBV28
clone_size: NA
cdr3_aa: CASSFQGAYNEQFF
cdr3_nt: TGTGCCAGCAGTTTCCAGGGGGCATACAATGAGCAGTTCTTC

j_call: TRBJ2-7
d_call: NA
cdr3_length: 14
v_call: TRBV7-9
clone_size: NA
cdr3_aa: CASSLVAGLYEQYF
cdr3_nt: TGTGCCAGCAGCTTAGTGGCGGGACTCTACGAGCAGTACTTC

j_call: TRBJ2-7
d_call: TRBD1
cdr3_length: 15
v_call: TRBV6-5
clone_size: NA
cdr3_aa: CASSYQRTGFDEQYF
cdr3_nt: TGTGCCAGCAGTTACCAACGGACAGGGTTTGACGAGCAGTACTTC

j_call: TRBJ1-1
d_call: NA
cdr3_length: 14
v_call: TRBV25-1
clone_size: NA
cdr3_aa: CASSGFTGVTEAFF
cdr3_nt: TGTGCCAGCAGTGGATTTACAGGAGTCACTGAAGCTTTCTTT